This entry describes one T cell receptor (beta chain). The sample originates from a study of identical twins. The J segment lost 9 bases and the V segment lost 10 bases, leaving 9 bases of the junction unmatched. This CDR3 comprises 12 residues. The germline V gene encodes CDR1 SGHRS and CDR2 YFSETQ. TCRdb re-derived calls from the 5' RACE reads in MiXCR, one entry per CDR3 protein. The sample has about 470,000 distinct CDR3 sequences, 24% seen once. The same specimen was also included in a second study, on T cells expressing NK-cell markers. This second study says: The study sequenced eight donors, seven HCMV-seropositive and one seronegative. Dominant NKG2C+ clonotypes made up about 1.0-7.5% of CD8+ T cells in roughly six donors.

What was sequenced was CD4+ T cells sorted from blood. The clonotype was recovered from a woman between 18 and 29 years old in good health. This chain links TRBV5-1 with TRBJ2-1; 8 nucleotides match TRBD1. The CDR3 DNA follows: TGCGCCGGACGGACAGGGAATGGTGAGCAGTTCTTC. Amino acids: CAGRTGNGEQFF.